This T cell receptor (beta chain) came from a study of immune heterogeneity within non-small cell lung tumors. Study conclusions and caveats: Within each patient, tumor sites shared identical dominant CDR3 beta clonotypes and also held site-unique high-frequency clones. High-frequency T-cell receptor beta clonotypes were largely distinct between individual patients.

Comment on this clonotype: As yet, its antigen is unknown.

Trimming cost V 2 bases and J 0 bases; bases outside gene matches: 12. The CDR3 has 18 amino acids. The V gene's germline CDR1 is MGHRA and CDR2 YSYEKL. The starting template was genomic DNA from bulk tumor, about 600 ng per sample. Several biopsies were spaced far apart within each primary tumor and obtained as surgery took place. Curative surgery was undertaken by patients, who had untreated, newly diagnosed non-small cell lung cancer. Multiplex PCR relied on 32 V and 13 J primers to amplify TCR beta CDR3. From the multiplex PCR reads, TCRdb called clonotypes with MiXCR, one entry per CDR3 protein. Among 30,000 to 40,000 distinct CDR3 sequences listed, around 30% were seen once.

The rearrangement links TRBV4-1 to TRBJ1-1, with TRBD1 identical over 7 bases. Sequenced: lung tumor tissue. This sequence originates from a man aged 35-49 years with non-small cell lung cancer. Written as DNA, the CDR3 is TGCGCCAGCAGCCAACCAACAAACGGCAGGGGGATGAACACTGAAGCTTTCTTT. Translation gives CASSQPTNGRGMNTEAFF.